The entry that follows covers one T cell receptor beta chain sequence. The method was immunoSEQ multiplex PCR; TCRdb's version includes in-frame clones alone and lacks a portion of them. Among tens of thousands of clones listed, 80% to 95% were seen once. The data stem from a study of T cell changes during pregnancy in multiple sclerosis. This receptor was taken from a female donor with multiple sclerosis, enrolled in a pregnancy study. This specimen was CD4+ T cells from peripheral blood mononuclear cells, taken after pregnancy.

CDR3 residues: CASSLQGPGNTIYF. The CDR3 DNA follows: TGTGCCAGCAGCTTACAGGGGCCCGGAAACACCATATATTTT. The chain combines TRBV7-3 with TRBJ1-3; weak D call: TRBD1 (6 bases). This CDR3 region has 14 residues. V gave up 2 bases and J gave up 4 bases, with 9 bases separating them. Per the germline V gene, CDR1 is SGHTA and CDR2 is FQGTGA.